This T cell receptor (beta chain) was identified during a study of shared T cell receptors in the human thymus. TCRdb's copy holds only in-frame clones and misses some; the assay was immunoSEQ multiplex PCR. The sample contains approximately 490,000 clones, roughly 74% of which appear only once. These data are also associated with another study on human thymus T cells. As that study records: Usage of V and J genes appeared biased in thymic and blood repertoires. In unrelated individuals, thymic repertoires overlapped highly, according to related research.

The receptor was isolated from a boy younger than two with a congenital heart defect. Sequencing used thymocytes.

CDR3 sequence reads: CASSQDEGDNEQFF. The CDR3 coding sequence is TGCGCCAGCAGCCAAGATGAGGGGGACAATGAGCAGTTCTTC. The chain has TRBV4-1 and TRBJ2-1, with D perhaps matching TRBD1 (6 bases). This CDR3 comprises 14 residues. Germline V lookup: CDR1 MGHRA, CDR2 YSYEKL. V lost 0 bases to trimming and J lost 5 bases, with 8 bases between them.